This T cell receptor (beta chain) was observed in a study of shared clonotypes between healthy human individuals. The overall study: Plates per donor: three CD4 naive, three CD4 memory, two CD8 naive, one CD8 memory.

CD4+ cells yielded CD45RA+ naive and CD45RA-negative memory subsets. The deep-level immunoSEQ assay was used. TCRdb's table, derived via immunoSEQ multiplex PCR, lists solely in-frame clones and lacks some. The sample carries about 1,500,000 clones, around 97% recorded once. As regards this clone: Its cognate antigen is unknown.

The V and J ends lost 7 bases and 3 bases, in that order; junction bases with no gene match: 7. CDR3 length equals 13 residues. Per the germline V gene, CDR1 is SGHDT and CDR2 is YYEEEE. Study-wide results and limits: Non-shared clonotypes displayed generation probabilities falling below those of clonotypes present in all four donors.

Sequenced material: naive CD4+ T cells sorted from blood. The sample's subset: CD45RA+ positively selected. V and J are TRBV5-6 and TRBJ2-7; 7 positions agree with TRBD1. The TCR sequence derives from a man aged 25 to 40 in good health. The CDR3, as DNA: TGTGCCAGCCAGAGGACAGGATACTACGAGCAGTACTTC. Amino acid sequence: CASQRTGYYEQYF.